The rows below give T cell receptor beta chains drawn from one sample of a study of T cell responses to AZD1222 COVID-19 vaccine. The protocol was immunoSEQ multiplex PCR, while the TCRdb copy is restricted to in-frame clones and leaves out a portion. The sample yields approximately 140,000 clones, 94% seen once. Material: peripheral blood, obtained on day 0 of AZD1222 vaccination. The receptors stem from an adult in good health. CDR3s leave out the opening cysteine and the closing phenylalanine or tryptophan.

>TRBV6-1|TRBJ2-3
ASSELLAGPTDTQY
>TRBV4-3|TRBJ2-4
ASSQEGRGDIQY
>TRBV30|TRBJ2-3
AWSPDTQY
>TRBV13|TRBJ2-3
ASSLDRGDTDTQY
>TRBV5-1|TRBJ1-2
ASSFEQTVYGYT
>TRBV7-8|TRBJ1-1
ASSPYRTAMNTEAF
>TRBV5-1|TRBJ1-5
ASSLEGSGSPQH
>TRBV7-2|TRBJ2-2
ASSSRRDTGELF
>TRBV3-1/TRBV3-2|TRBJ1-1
ASSSSTGGWTEAF
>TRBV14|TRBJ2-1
ASSLKYNEQF